This T cell receptor (beta chain) emerged from a study of T-cell memory formation after mild COVID-19. Background on the study: The two donors had largely donor-specific TCR clusters.

Each CDR3 protein is one row after TCRdb ran MiXCR on the 5' RACE reads. The table lists fewer than 550,000 distinct CDR3 sequences, 20% of them singletons. As for this clonotype: Its antigen remains unknown. A much bigger clone sits one base away, suggesting this may be a read error.

Study-level findings and limits: What remained unconfirmed was the SARS-CoV-2 specificity of second-wave clones peaking on day 37.

V lost 3 bases and J lost 2, with 5 bases in between. CDR1 is MGHRA and CDR2 is YSYEKL in the germline V gene. The CDR3 is 13 amino acids. The source material was PBMCs or a T cell subset sorted from them (not recorded which). The chain joins TRBV4-1 to TRBJ2-1; D is ambiguous. This receptor was identified in an adult woman who had mild COVID-19 (a few samples of this study predate the infection). Cell type and time point are not known. The CDR3 here is CASSHRAYNEQFF. CDR3 sequence (DNA): TGCGCCAGCAGCCACCGGGCCTACAATGAGCAGTTCTTC.